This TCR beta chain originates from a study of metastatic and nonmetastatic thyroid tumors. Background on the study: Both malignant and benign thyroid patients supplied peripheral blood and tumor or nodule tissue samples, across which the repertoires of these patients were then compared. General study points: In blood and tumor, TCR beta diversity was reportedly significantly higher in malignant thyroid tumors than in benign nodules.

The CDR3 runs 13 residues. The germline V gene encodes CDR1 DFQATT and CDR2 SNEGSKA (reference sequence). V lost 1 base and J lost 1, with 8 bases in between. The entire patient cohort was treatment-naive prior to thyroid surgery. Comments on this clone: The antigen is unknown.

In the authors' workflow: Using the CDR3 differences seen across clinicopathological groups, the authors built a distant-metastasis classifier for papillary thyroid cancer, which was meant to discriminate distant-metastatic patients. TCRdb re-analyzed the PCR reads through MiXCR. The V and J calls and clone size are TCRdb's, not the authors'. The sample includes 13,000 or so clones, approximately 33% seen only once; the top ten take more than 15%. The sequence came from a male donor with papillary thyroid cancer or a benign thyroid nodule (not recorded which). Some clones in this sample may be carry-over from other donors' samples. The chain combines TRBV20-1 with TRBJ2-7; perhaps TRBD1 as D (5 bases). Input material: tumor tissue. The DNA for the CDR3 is TGCAGTGCTAGAGGCAGGGTATCCTACGAGCAGTACTTC. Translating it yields CSARGRVSYEQYF.